Detailed here is one T cell receptor beta chain. J gave up 0 bases and V 6 bases, and 6 bases lay outside the gene matches. CDR1 and CDR2 from the germline V gene are SGHRS and YFSETQ. The CDR3 consists of 15 residues. This specimen comes from a study of tumor-infiltrating lymphocytes in oesophageal squamous cell carcinoma. TCRdb independently ran MiXCR on the PCR reads; one entry per CDR3 protein. The sample consists of under 20,000 distinct CDR3 sequences, 30% to 50% of them appearing once. V is TRBV5-1 and J is TRBJ2-1; the match to TRBD2 covers 7 bases. This sequence was found in a male donor with esophageal squamous cell carcinoma. The specimen was blood. In DNA, the CDR3 is TGCGCCAGCATGGGGGGGACCCACTCCTACAATGAGCAGTTCTTC. Encoded protein: CASMGGTHSYNEQFF.